This T cell receptor beta chain came from a study of shared clonotypes between healthy human individuals. In its sample, this clone was seen once. Profiling relied on immunoSEQ multiplex PCR, and the TCRdb table lists in-frame clones only, not all of them. The sample holds about 2.4 million clones; 93% are singletons and the top ten take 0.36%. Germline V gene lookup returns CDR1 KGHSH and CDR2 LQKENI. With 3 bases removed from V and 2 bases from J, the gap between germline ends came to 19 bases. The length of the CDR3 is 17 residues. The sample taken for sequencing was naive CD4+ T cells from PBMCs. Sample subset: CD45RA+ positively selected. The sequence was obtained from a man aged 18 to 29 in good health. Some clones in this sample may be carry-over from other donors' samples. The chain joins TRBV18 to TRBJ2-5; a possible D gene is TRBD2 (5 bases). The CDR3 is CASSPRGSGKIQETQYF. CDR3 sequence (DNA): TGTGCCAGCTCACCGAGAGGAAGCGGTAAAATTCAAGAGACCCAGTACTTC.